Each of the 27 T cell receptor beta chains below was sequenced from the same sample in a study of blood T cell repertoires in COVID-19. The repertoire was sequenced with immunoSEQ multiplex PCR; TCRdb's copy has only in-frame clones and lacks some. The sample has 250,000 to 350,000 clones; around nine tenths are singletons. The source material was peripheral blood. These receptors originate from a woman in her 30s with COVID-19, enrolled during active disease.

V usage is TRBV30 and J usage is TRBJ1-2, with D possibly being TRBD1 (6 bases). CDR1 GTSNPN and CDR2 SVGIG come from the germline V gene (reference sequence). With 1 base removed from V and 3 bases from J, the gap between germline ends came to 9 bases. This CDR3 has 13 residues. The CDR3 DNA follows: TGTGCCTGGAGTGCTGGGGGCGACTATGGCTACACCTTC. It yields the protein CAWSAGGDYGYTF.

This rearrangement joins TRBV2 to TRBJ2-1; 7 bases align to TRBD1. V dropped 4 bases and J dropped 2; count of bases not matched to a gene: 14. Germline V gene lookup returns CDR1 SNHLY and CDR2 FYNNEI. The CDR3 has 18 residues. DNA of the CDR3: TGTGCCAGCAGTGGGGTAGAGGACAGGCCCGTCCCCTACAATGAGCAGTTCTTC. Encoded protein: CASSGVEDRPVPYNEQFF.

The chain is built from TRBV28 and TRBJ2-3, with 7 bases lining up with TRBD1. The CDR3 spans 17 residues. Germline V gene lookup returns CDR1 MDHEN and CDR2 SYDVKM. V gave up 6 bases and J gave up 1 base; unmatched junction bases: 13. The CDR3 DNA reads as TGTGCCAGCAGCTCTCACAGGGGACCAAGGGGCACAGATACGCAGTATTTT. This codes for CASSSHRGPRGTDTQYF.

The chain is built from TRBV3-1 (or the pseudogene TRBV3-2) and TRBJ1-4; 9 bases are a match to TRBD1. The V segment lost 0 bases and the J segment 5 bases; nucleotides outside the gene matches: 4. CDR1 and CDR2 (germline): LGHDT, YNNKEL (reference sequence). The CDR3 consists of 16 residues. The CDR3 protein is CASSQDTTGGNEKLFF. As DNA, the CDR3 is TGTGCCAGCAGCCAAGATACGACAGGGGGGAATGAAAAACTGTTTTTT.

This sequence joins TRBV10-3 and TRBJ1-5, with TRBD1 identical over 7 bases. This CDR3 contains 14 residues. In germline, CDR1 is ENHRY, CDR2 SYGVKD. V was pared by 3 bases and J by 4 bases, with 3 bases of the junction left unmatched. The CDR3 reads CAISEAGGNQPQHF. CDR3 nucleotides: TGTGCCATCAGTGAAGCAGGGGGGAATCAGCCCCAGCATTTT.

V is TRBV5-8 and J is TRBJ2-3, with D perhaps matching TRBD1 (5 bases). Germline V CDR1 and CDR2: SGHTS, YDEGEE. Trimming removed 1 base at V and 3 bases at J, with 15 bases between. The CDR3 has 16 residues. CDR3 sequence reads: CASSLRTGVFTDTQYF. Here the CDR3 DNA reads TGTGCCAGCAGCTTGAGAACAGGTGTTTTTACAGATACGCAGTATTTT.

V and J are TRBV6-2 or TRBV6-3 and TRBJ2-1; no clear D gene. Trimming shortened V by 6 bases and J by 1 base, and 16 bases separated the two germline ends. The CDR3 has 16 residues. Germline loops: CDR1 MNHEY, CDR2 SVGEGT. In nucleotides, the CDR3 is TGTGCCAGCAGCTTCCTGACGGGTGTATCCTACAATGAGCAGTTCTTC. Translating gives CASSFLTGVSYNEQFF.

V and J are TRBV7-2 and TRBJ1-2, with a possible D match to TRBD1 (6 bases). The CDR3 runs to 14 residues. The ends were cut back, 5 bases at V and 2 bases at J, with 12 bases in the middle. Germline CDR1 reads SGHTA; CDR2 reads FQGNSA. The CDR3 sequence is CASSPGQGNYGYTF. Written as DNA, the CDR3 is TGTGCCAGCAGCCCAGGTCAGGGGAACTATGGCTACACCTTC.

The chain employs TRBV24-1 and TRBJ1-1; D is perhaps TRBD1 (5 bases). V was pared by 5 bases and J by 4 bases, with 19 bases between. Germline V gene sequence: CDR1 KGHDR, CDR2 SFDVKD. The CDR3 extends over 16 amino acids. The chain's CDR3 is CATSGWASGGSTEAFF. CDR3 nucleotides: TGTGCCACCAGTGGATGGGCTAGCGGGGGATCCACTGAAGCTTTCTTT.

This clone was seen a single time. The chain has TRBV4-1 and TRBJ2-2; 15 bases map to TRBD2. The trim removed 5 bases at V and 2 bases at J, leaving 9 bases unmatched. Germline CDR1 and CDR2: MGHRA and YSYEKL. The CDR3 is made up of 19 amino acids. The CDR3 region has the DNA TGCGCCAGCAGCGGCGCAGGGACTAGCGGGAGGATTAACACCGGGGAGCTGTTTTTT. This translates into CASSGAGTSGRINTGELFF.

The CDR3 loop is CASSSTGNGYTF. The CDR3 DNA reads TGTGCCAGCAGCTCCACGGGGAATGGCTACACCTTC. The chain recombines TRBV28 with TRBJ1-2; D gene unclear. Germline-derived CDR1 and CDR2 are MDHEN and SYDVKM. V lost 6 bases and J 6 bases, leaving 11 bases between the germline ends. CDR3 length equals 12 residues.

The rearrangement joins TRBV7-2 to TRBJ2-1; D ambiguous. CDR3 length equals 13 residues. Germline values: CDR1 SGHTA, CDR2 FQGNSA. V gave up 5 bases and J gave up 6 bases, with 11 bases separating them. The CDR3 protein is CASSLWAINEQFF. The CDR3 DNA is TGTGCCAGCAGCCTGTGGGCGATCAATGAGCAGTTCTTC.

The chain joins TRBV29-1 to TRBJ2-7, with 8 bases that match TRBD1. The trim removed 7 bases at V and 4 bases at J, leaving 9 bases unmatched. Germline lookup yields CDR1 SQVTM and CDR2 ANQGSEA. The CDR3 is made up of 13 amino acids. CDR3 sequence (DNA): TGCAGCGGTTGGGACAGGAGCTCATACGAGCAGTACTTC. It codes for CSGWDRSSYEQYF.

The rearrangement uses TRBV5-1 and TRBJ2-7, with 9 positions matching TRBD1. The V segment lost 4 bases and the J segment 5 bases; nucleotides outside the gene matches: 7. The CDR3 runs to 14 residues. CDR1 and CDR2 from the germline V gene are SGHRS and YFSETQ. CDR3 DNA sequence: TGCGCCAGCAGCCGCGGGACAGGGAGTGACGAGCAGTACTTC. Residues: CASSRGTGSDEQYF. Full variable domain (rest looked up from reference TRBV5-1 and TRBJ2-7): KAGVTQTPRYLIKTRGQQVTLSCSPISGHRSVSWYQQTPGQGLQFLFEYFSETQRNKGNFPGRFSGRQFSNSRSEMNVSTLELGDSALYLCASSRGTGSDEQYFGPGTRLTVT.

The CDR3 coding sequence is TGTGCCACCAGGGGGGACAGGGGCACAGATACGCAGTATTTT. Protein sequence: CATRGDRGTDTQYF. The chain recombines TRBV24-1 with TRBJ2-3; 9 positions match TRBD1. The CDR3 spans 14 residues. V lost 7 bases, J lost 1 base, and 2 bases stayed unmatched. CDR1 and CDR2 (germline): KGHDR, SFDVKD.

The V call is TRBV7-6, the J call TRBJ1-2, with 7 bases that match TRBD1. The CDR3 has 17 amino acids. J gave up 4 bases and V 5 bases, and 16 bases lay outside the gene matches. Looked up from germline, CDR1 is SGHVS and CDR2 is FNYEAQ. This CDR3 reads CASSPLPGDRSSYGYTF. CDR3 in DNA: TGTGCCAGCAGCCCCCTCCCCGGGGACAGATCTTCCTATGGCTACACCTTC.

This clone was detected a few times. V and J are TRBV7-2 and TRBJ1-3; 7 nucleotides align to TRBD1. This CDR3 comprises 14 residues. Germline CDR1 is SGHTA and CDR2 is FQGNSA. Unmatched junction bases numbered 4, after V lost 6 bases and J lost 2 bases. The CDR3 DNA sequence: TGTGCCAGCAGTCCAGGGACAGCTGGAAACACCATATATTTT. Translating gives CASSPGTAGNTIYF. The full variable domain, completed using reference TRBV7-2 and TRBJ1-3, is GAGVSQSPSNKVTEKGKDVELRCDPISGHTALYWYRQSLGQGLEFLIYFQGNSAPDKSGLPSDRFSAERTGGSVSTLTIQRTQQEDSAVYLCASSPGTAGNTIYFGEGSWLTVV.

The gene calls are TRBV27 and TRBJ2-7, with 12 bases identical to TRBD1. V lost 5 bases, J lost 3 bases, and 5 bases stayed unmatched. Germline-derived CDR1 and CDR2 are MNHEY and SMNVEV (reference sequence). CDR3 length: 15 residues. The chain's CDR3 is CASSPGTGGNYEQYF. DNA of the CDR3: TGTGCCAGCAGTCCGGGGACAGGGGGCAACTACGAGCAGTACTTC.

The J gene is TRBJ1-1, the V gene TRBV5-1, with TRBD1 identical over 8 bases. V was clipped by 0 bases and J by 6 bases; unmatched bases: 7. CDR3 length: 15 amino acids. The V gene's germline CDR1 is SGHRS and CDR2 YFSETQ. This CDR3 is CASSLVGQGAAEAFF. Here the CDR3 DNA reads TGCGCCAGCAGCTTGGTTGGTCAGGGGGCCGCTGAAGCTTTCTTT.

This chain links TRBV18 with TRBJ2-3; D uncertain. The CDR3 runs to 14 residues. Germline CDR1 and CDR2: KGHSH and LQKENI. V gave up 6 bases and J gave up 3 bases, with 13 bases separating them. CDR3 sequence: CASSRSASTDTQYF. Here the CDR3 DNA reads TGTGCCAGCTCCCGCAGCGCTAGTACAGATACGCAGTATTTT.

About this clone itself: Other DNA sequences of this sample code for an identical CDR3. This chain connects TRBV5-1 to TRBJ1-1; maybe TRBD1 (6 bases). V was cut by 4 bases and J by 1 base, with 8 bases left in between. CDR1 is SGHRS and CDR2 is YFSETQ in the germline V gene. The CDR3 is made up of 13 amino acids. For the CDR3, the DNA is TGCGCCAGCAGCCCGGGACAGAACACTGAAGCTTTCTTT. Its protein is CASSPGQNTEAFF.

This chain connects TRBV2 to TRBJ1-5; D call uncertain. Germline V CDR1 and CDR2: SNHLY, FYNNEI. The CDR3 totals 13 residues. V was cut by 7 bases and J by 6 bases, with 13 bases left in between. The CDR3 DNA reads TGTGCCAGCACTTCCCAGGCCGGTCAGCCCCAGCATTTT. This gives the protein CASTSQAGQPQHF.

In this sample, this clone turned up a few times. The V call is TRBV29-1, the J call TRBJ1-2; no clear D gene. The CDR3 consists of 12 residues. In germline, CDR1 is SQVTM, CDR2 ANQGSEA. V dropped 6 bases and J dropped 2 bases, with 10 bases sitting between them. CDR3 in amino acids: CSVADFNYGYTF. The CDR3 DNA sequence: TGCAGCGTCGCAGACTTCAACTATGGCTACACCTTC.

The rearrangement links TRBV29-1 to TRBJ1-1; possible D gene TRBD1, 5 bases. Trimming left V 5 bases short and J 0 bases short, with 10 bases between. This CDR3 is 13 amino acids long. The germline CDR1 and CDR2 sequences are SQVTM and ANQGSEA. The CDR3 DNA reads TGCAGCGTTCTTGACAGCATGAACACTGAAGCTTTCTTT. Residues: CSVLDSMNTEAFF.

DNA for the CDR3: TGTGCCAGCAGTACAGGGATGGTCACAGATACGCAGTATTTT. It specifies CASSTGMVTDTQYF. V gene TRBV6-5 combines with J gene TRBJ2-3, with D tentatively TRBD1 (6 bases). Germline values: CDR1 MNHEY, CDR2 SVGAGI. Trimming took 5 bases from V and 2 from J, leaving 11 bases between them. This CDR3 spans 14 amino acids.

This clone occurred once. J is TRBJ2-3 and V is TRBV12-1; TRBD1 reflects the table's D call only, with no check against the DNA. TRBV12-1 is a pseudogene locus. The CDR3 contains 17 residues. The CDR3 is CASSTNLGQGSTDTQYF. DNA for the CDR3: TGTGCCAGCAGTACGAACCTGGGACAGGGAAGCACAGATACGCAGTATTTT.

The CDR3 sequence is CASSLYRGYEQYF. The CDR3 DNA reads TGTGCCAGCAGCTTATACCGGGGCTACGAGCAGTACTTC. The chain carries TRBV11-2 and TRBJ2-7; D is possibly TRBD2 (5 bases). The CDR3 runs to 13 residues. The ends were cut back, 2 bases at V and 3 bases at J, with 8 bases in the middle. CDR1 is SGHAT, CDR2 FQNNGV, per germline.